Below are 3 T cell receptor beta chains sequenced from a single sample in a study of radiotherapy plus CTLA-4 blockade in lung cancer. The assay was immunoSEQ multiplex PCR, and TCRdb's table has in-frame clones only and misses some. The sample lists around 82,000 clones, around nine tenths occurring once. Source: peripheral blood, taken from a patient treated with radiotherapy plus ipilimumab. These receptors were collected from a human donor with non-small cell lung cancer that progressed on radiotherapy plus ipilimumab.

The V gene is TRBV9, the J gene TRBJ1-2; tentatively, D is TRBD1 (5 bases). Germline values: CDR1 SGDLS, CDR2 YYNGEE. Trimming left V 3 bases short and J 4 bases short, with 10 bases between. The CDR3 has 13 residues. The CDR3 spells CASSATGAYGYTF. CDR3 coding DNA: TGTGCCAGCAGCGCCACCGGGGCCTATGGCTACACCTTC.

This sequence joins TRBV14 and TRBJ1-6; unclear D gene. CDR3 length: 13 residues. With 4 bases removed from V and 10 bases from J, the gap between germline ends came to 11 bases. In germline, CDR1 is SGHDN, CDR2 FVKESK. The CDR3 region has the DNA TGTGCCAGCAGCCTTAAAATGGTCTCACCCCTCCACTTT. This codes for CASSLKMVSPLHF.

This rearrangement joins TRBV5-1 to TRBJ1-4, with D uncertain. V lost 0 bases and J 3 bases, leaving 9 bases between the germline ends. CDR1 SGHRS and CDR2 YFSETQ come from the germline V gene. CDR3 size: 15 residues. The chain's CDR3 is CASSLADQPNEKLFF. CDR3 DNA sequence: TGCGCCAGCAGCTTGGCCGATCAGCCTAATGAAAAACTGTTTTTT.